This T cell receptor (beta chain) was sequenced during a study of blood T cells in healthy people across ages. PCR was performed a second time for about 6 to 12 cycles using a sample-barcoded 5' primer and a J-beta primer mix. MiXCR was run by TCRdb on the 5' RACE reads, yielding one entry per CDR3 protein. Seen here are 1,500,000 or so distinct CDR3 sequences, around 59% observed once, and the top ten hold over 6.5%. Trimming cost V 8 bases and J 4 bases, with 16 bases left between them. The germline CDR1 and CDR2 sequences are SNHLY and FYNNEI. CDR3 length: 14 residues. This sequence was found in a man between 18 and 35 years old in good health. The V gene is TRBV2, the J gene TRBJ2-3; D is uncertain. Sequencing input: blood. CDR3 region: CASPSIQTSDTQYF. In DNA, the CDR3 is TGTGCCAGCCCCTCCATACAGACCTCAGATACGCAGTATTTT.